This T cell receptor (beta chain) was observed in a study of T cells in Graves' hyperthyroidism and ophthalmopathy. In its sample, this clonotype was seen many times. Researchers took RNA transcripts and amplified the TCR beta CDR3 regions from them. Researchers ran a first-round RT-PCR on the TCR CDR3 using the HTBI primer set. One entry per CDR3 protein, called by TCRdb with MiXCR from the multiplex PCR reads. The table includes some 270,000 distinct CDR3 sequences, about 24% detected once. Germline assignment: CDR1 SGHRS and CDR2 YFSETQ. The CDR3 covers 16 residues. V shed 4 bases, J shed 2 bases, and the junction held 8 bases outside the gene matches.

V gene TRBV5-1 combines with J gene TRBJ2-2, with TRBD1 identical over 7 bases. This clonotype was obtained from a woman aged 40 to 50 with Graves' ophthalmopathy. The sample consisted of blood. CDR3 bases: TGCGCCAGCAGCAAGACCGGGACAGCCAACACCGGGGAGCTGTTTTTT. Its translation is CASSKTGTANTGELFF.